The clone carrying this TCR beta chain has only one observation. The assay was immunoSEQ multiplex PCR, and TCRdb's table has in-frame clones only and misses some. Here the sample spans fewer than 100,000 clones, roughly 95% being singletons. The record originates from a study of technical replicates of blood from several donors. CDR1 KGHSH and CDR2 LQKENI come from the germline V gene. V gave up 5 bases and J gave up 5 bases, with 12 bases separating them. The CDR3 runs to 14 residues. Specimen: T cells isolated from PBMCs. This TCR derives from a human donor in good health. The chain links TRBV18 to TRBJ1-4, with D unclear. In DNA form, the CDR3 reads TGTGCCAGCTCAAGTGGAGCCGAGAATGAAAAACTGTTTTTT. It specifies CASSSGAENEKLFF.